Below are 9 T cell receptor beta chains sequenced from a single sample in a study of human T cells and chemical hapten exposure. Time point of the sample: patch test 1, 2 weeks after DPC sensitization. Treatment specified: therapeutic diphenylcyclopropenone sensitization with weekly scalp DPC. TCRdb called the RACE reads again in MiXCR, with one record for every CDR3 protein. The table records a few hundred thousand distinct CDR3 sequences, around 4.8% of them present only once. The sample here was whole blood, taken in connection with sensitization to the hapten diphenylcyclopropenone (DPC). Receptor source: a woman aged 45 to 65 with alopecia areata. Some clones in this sample may be carry-over from other donors' samples.

This clonotype has more than one count but fewer than ten. V and J are TRBV20-1 and TRBJ2-7; D gene unclear. The CDR3 length is 13 residues. Looked up from germline, CDR1 is DFQATT and CDR2 is SNEGSKA (reference sequence). Deletions cut 0 bases from V and 3 bases from J, with 9 bases between. CDR3 bases: TGCAGTGCTAGAGACCTGACGAGCTACGAGCAGTACTTC. Translated, it gives CSARDLTSYEQYF.

V gene TRBV20-1 combines with J gene TRBJ1-1, with no clear D. This CDR3 region has 13 residues. Germline CDR1 reads DFQATT; CDR2 reads SNEGSKA (reference sequence). Between the trimmed V and J ends, which lost 6 bases and 3 bases, there was a span of 14 bases. The CDR3, as DNA: TGCAGTGCACAAGAGGACGGTTACACTGAAGCTTTCTTT. This translates into CSAQEDGYTEAFF.

This clonotype was seen at least ten times. This chain links TRBV4-2 with TRBJ1-6; 8 bases are shared with TRBD1. CDR1 and CDR2 (germline): LGHNA, YNFKEQ. V was clipped by 10 bases and J by 7 bases; unmatched bases: 6. The length of the CDR3 is 13 residues. CDR3 sequence: CATSDRGNSPLHF. CDR3 DNA: TGTGCCACCTCCGACAGGGGAAATTCACCCCTCCACTTT.

In its sample, this clonotype was seen many times. The chain carries TRBV27 and TRBJ1-5; 8 bases align to TRBD1. Unmatched junction bases numbered 11, after V lost 7 bases and J lost 3 bases. Germline V lookup: CDR1 MNHEY, CDR2 SMNVEV (reference sequence). This CDR3 region has 16 residues. Here the CDR3 DNA reads TGTGCCAGCACCAAAAGGGGACAGGCACTCAATCAGCCCCAGCATTTT. It specifies CASTKRGQALNQPQHF.

This clonotype was counted at least ten times. V gene TRBV18 combines with J gene TRBJ1-1; no clear D gene. Trimming pared 3 bases from V and 0 bases from J, leaving 20 bases between. Germline values: CDR1 KGHSH, CDR2 LQKENI. This CDR3 has 18 residues. The CDR3 here is CASSPRLRARGMNTEAFF. In DNA form, the CDR3 reads TGTGCCAGCTCACCTCGACTCCGAGCTCGTGGGATGAACACTGAAGCTTTCTTT.

This clonotype showed up many times. V is TRBV28 and J is TRBJ1-5; D unclear. This CDR3 contains 14 residues. Per the germline V gene, CDR1 is MDHEN and CDR2 is SYDVKM. The V end lost 8 bases, the J end lost 0 bases, and 11 bases lay between the germline ends. CDR3 DNA: TGTGCCAGCGGGCCAGGAGATAGCAATCAGCCCCAGCATTTT. It encodes CASGPGDSNQPQHF.

Only a few counts were recorded for this clonotype. This rearrangement joins TRBV2 to TRBJ1-4; D gene unclear. Germline V gene data show CDR1 as SNHLY and CDR2 as FYNNEI. This CDR3 is built from 14 residues. Trimming left V 5 bases short and J 6 bases short, with 13 bases between. CDR3 coding DNA: TGTGCCAGCAGTCGACAACCTCCAGATGAAAAACTGTTTTTT. It yields the protein CASSRQPPDEKLFF.

The chain employs TRBV5-1 and TRBJ2-3, with a tentative D call TRBD1 (5 bases). With 4 bases removed from V and 5 bases from J, the gap between germline ends came to 17 bases. The CDR3 length is 15 residues. The germline V gene has CDR1 SGHRS and CDR2 YFSETQ. CDR3 nucleotides: TGCGCCAGCAGCGGCGTCCGCCAGGGTGAAGATACGCAGTATTTT. The encoded protein is CASSGVRQGEDTQYF.

This clonotype was seen a handful of times. The V call is TRBV20-1, the J call TRBJ2-6, with no clear D. The CDR3 covers 16 residues. Between the trimmed V and J ends, which lost 1 base and 0 bases, there was a span of 10 bases. From germline, CDR1 is DFQATT and CDR2 SNEGSKA (reference sequence). CDR3 sequence: CSARGSVPSGANVLTF. DNA for the CDR3: TGCAGTGCTAGAGGGAGCGTTCCCTCTGGGGCCAACGTCCTGACTTTC.